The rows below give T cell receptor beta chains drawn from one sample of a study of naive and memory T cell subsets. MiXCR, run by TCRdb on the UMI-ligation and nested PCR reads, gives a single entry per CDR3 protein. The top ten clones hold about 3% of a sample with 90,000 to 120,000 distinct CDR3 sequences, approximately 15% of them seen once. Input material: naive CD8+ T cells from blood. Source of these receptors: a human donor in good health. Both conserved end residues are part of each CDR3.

CDR3 protein: CASSLVVDTEAFF; CDR3 length: 13; J gene: TRBJ1-1; V gene: TRBV12-3/TRBV12-4
CDR3 protein: CASSHDLYGYTF; CDR3 length: 12; J gene: TRBJ1-2; V gene: TRBV6-2/TRBV6-3
CDR3 protein: CATRGGRTGELFF; CDR3 length: 13; J gene: TRBJ2-2; V gene: TRBV24-1
CDR3 protein: CASSRHFATPLDDTGELFF; CDR3 length: 19; J gene: TRBJ2-2; V gene: TRBV6-2/TRBV6-3
CDR3 protein: CASSGEGSSDEQFF; CDR3 length: 14; J gene: TRBJ2-1; V gene: TRBV7-3
CDR3 protein: CASSSIGSEGASGYTF; CDR3 length: 16; J gene: TRBJ1-2; V gene: TRBV7-9
CDR3 protein: CAWKIPGGRVNTEAFF; CDR3 length: 16; J gene: TRBJ1-1; V gene: TRBV30
CDR3 protein: CASSYLTGEYEQFF; CDR3 length: 14; J gene: TRBJ2-1; V gene: TRBV28
CDR3 protein: CASSLPGTYNEQFF; CDR3 length: 14; J gene: TRBJ2-1; V gene: TRBV28
CDR3 protein: CAWSTGTGHQPQHF; CDR3 length: 14; J gene: TRBJ1-5; V gene: TRBV30
CDR3 protein: CASSPLPGSGNEQFF; CDR3 length: 15; J gene: TRBJ2-1; V gene: TRBV3-1
CDR3 protein: CSASPLTWQNADTQYF; CDR3 length: 16; J gene: TRBJ2-3; V gene: TRBV20-1
CDR3 protein: CASTAGTIYNEQFF; CDR3 length: 14; J gene: TRBJ2-1; V gene: TRBV25-1
CDR3 protein: CASSSGGGANVLTF; CDR3 length: 14; J gene: TRBJ2-6; V gene: TRBV13
CDR3 protein: CSARASGTSQETQYF; CDR3 length: 15; J gene: TRBJ2-5; V gene: TRBV20-1
CDR3 protein: CASSVSDPGIQYF; CDR3 length: 13; J gene: TRBJ2-4; V gene: TRBV9
CDR3 protein: CAWTGPPSTDTQYF; CDR3 length: 14; J gene: TRBJ2-3; V gene: TRBV30
CDR3 protein: CASSLSSGNSYNSPLHF; CDR3 length: 17; J gene: TRBJ1-6; V gene: TRBV28
CDR3 protein: CASSVAPGNEAFF; CDR3 length: 13; J gene: TRBJ1-1; V gene: TRBV9
CDR3 protein: CASSTHVRTGDGYTF; CDR3 length: 15; J gene: TRBJ1-2; V gene: TRBV9
CDR3 protein: CASSLNAGGTEAFF; CDR3 length: 14; J gene: TRBJ1-1; V gene: TRBV11-2
CDR3 protein: CASSQGAGSTDTQYF; CDR3 length: 15; J gene: TRBJ2-3; V gene: TRBV4-3
CDR3 protein: CASKTGTDTQYF; CDR3 length: 12; J gene: TRBJ2-3; V gene: TRBV28
CDR3 protein: CASSDDPLAGTYNEQFF; CDR3 length: 17; J gene: TRBJ2-1; V gene: TRBV9
CDR3 protein: CASSNGANIQYF; CDR3 length: 12; J gene: TRBJ2-4; V gene: TRBV12-3/TRBV12-4
CDR3 protein: CASKEGSGANVLTF; CDR3 length: 14; J gene: TRBJ2-6; V gene: TRBV4-3
CDR3 protein: CASSELVTLRAEAFF; CDR3 length: 15; J gene: TRBJ1-1; V gene: TRBV2
CDR3 protein: CAISDLAGNYNQYF; CDR3 length: 14; J gene: TRBJ2-4; V gene: TRBV10-3
CDR3 protein: CASSLSGGSYEQYF; CDR3 length: 14; J gene: TRBJ2-7; V gene: TRBV27
CDR3 protein: CASSLDGSTGELFF; CDR3 length: 14; J gene: TRBJ2-2; V gene: TRBV7-8
CDR3 protein: CASSLSAGGDEQFF; CDR3 length: 14; J gene: TRBJ2-1; V gene: TRBV12-3/TRBV12-4
CDR3 protein: CASSFVRNEQFF; CDR3 length: 12; J gene: TRBJ2-1; V gene: TRBV11-2
CDR3 protein: CASSPQAVQYF; CDR3 length: 11; J gene: TRBJ2-7; V gene: TRBV28
CDR3 protein: CAWSSGGGNTEAFF; CDR3 length: 14; J gene: TRBJ1-1; V gene: TRBV30
CDR3 protein: CASGLVLGGSAHNEQFF; CDR3 length: 17; J gene: TRBJ2-1; V gene: TRBV12-5
CDR3 protein: CASGTGSIVDGYTF; CDR3 length: 14; J gene: TRBJ1-2; V gene: TRBV10-2
CDR3 protein: CSARRLAGDYEQYF; CDR3 length: 14; J gene: TRBJ2-7; V gene: TRBV20-1
CDR3 protein: CASSQVSGGEAFF; CDR3 length: 13; J gene: TRBJ1-1; V gene: TRBV4-2
CDR3 protein: CSVEGIGSSYEQYF; CDR3 length: 14; J gene: TRBJ2-7; V gene: TRBV29-1
CDR3 protein: CASSMSSGYQETQYF; CDR3 length: 15; J gene: TRBJ2-5; V gene: TRBV19
CDR3 protein: CSVVVSGTYEQYF; CDR3 length: 13; J gene: TRBJ2-7; V gene: TRBV29-1
CDR3 protein: CASSFLSVDEQFF; CDR3 length: 13; J gene: TRBJ2-1; V gene: TRBV27
CDR3 protein: CASSWETSGSTDTQYF; CDR3 length: 16; J gene: TRBJ2-3; V gene: TRBV5-1
CDR3 protein: CASSHHQGSGRIEQFF; CDR3 length: 16; J gene: TRBJ2-1; V gene: TRBV23-1
CDR3 protein: CASSKEAGSGNTIYF; CDR3 length: 15; J gene: TRBJ1-3; V gene: TRBV21-1
CDR3 protein: CASSEGAPTHNEQFF; CDR3 length: 15; J gene: TRBJ2-1; V gene: TRBV4-3
CDR3 protein: CATAPGTGSNQPQHF; CDR3 length: 15; J gene: TRBJ1-5; V gene: TRBV10-3
CDR3 protein: CASSQDIGGTYNEQFF; CDR3 length: 16; J gene: TRBJ2-1; V gene: TRBV4-3
CDR3 protein: CASSQVGGKETQYF; CDR3 length: 14; J gene: TRBJ2-5; V gene: TRBV4-1
CDR3 protein: CASSLWSPLSAGGPSYNEQFF; CDR3 length: 21; J gene: TRBJ2-1; V gene: TRBV7-8
CDR3 protein: CASSSGQGSTYEQYF; CDR3 length: 15; J gene: TRBJ2-7; V gene: TRBV12-3/TRBV12-4
CDR3 protein: CASSLGGRTDTQYF; CDR3 length: 14; J gene: TRBJ2-3; V gene: TRBV6-5